Listed below are T cell receptor beta chains from one sample, sequenced in a study of cytomegalovirus exposure and HLA in healthy donors. Sequenced by immunoSEQ multiplex PCR; TCRdb stores in-frame clones only, minus some. The sample has over 150,000 clones; around nine tenths are singletons. The material sequenced was PBMCs. These receptors all stem from a woman in her 30s in good health and CMV-seronegative. CDR3s include the opening cysteine and the closing phenylalanine or tryptophan. D genes are given only for firm matches. Rows may omit the clone size; those that give it use once, few, many or a size class.

TRBJ2-2 - - TRBV19 TGTGCCACCTCTAGCGTTAACACCGGGGAGCTGTTTTTT CATSSVNTGELFF
TRBJ1-2 - TRBD1 TRBV7-8 TGTGCCAGCAGCAGCGACAGGGTCGGCTACACCTTC CASSSDRVGYTF
TRBJ2-2 - TRBD2 TRBV27 TGTGCCAGCAGTTTTTCCTCTAGCGGGGGATACACCGGGGAGCTGTTTTTT CASSFSSSGGYTGELFF
TRBJ2-2 - - TRBV7-9 TGTGCCCCCGCGTTCGGGGAGGCCGGGGAGCTGTTTTTT CAPAFGEAGELFF
TRBJ1-1 - TRBD1 TRBV7-2 TGTGCCAGCAGCTTAGTCAGGGGGCAGGGCACTGAAGCTTTCTTT CASSLVRGQGTEAFF
TRBJ2-5 - TRBD2 TRBV6-5 TGTGCCAGCATGGAGGCGGGGGGGGCTCAGACCCAGTACTTC CASMEAGGAQTQYF
TRBJ2-2 - TRBD2 TRBV5-4 TGTGCCAGCAGCTTCCAAAAGGGGCGGGGGATATCCGGGGAGCTGTTTTTT CASSFQKGRGISGELFF
TRBJ2-1 - TRBD1 TRBV7-9 TGTGCCAGCAGCTGGACAGGGGTTGTCTACAATGAGCAGTTCTTC CASSWTGVVYNEQFF
TRBJ2-7 - TRBD1 TRBV10-1 TGCGCCAGCAGCTCGGGACAGGGTCTCCCGTACTTC CASSSGQGLPYF
TRBJ2-7 - - TRBV7-8 TGTGCCAGCAGCTTAGTTGGCGGCACCTACGAGCAGTACTTC CASSLVGGTYEQYF
TRBJ1-5 - - TRBV28 TGTGCCAGCAGTTTAATTTTGGGACTCAATCAGCCCCAGCATTTT CASSLILGLNQPQHF
TRBJ1-4 - - TRBV6-5 TGTGCCAGCAGTACGGCAGGGAGGCGGGATGAAAAACTGTTTTTT CASSTAGRRDEKLFF
TRBJ2-1 - - TRBV4-1 TGCGCCAGCAGCCAAGAGTACGCAATAGGGGCTGAGCAGTTCTTC CASSQEYAIGAEQFF
TRBJ1-4 - - TRBV30 TGTGCCTGGAGGGACCGTTTTAGGAGGATTTCAACTAATGAAAAACTGTTTTTT CAWRDRFRRISTNEKLFF
TRBJ2-3 - - TRBV28 TGTGCCAGCAGCCCAGGCACGTTCACAGATACGCAGTATTTT CASSPGTFTDTQYF
TRBJ2-2 - - TRBV18 TGTGCCAGCTCACCACAAATTCAGGGGACCGGGGAGCTGTTTTTT CASSPQIQGTGELFF
TRBJ1-5 - TRBD1 TRBV7-2 TGTGCCAGCAGCGAAGCGGGACAGGTCTTCTATCGCAATCAGCCCCAGCATTTT CASSEAGQVFYRNQPQHF
TRBJ2-7 - TRBD1 TRBV28 TGTGCCAGCAGTTTAGAGGACAGGGGGTGGGAGCAGTACTTC CASSLEDRGWEQYF
TRBJ2-3 few TRBD2 TRBV7-2 TGTGCCAGCAGCTTAACCCCTGCAGGGAGGGGTACAGATACGCAGTATTTT CASSLTPAGRGTDTQYF
TRBJ2-5 - - TRBV5-1 TGCGCCAGCAGCTGGGGGCCCGTGGGGGACCAAGAGACCCAGTACTTC CASSWGPVGDQETQYF
TRBJ2-2 few TRBD1 TRBV15 TGTGCCACCAGCAGGCACCCGGGACAGCTAGCCGGGGAGCTGTTTTTT CATSRHPGQLAGELFF
TRBJ2-1 - TRBD2 TRBV28 TGTGCCGGATCGACTAGCGGGGTACGAGGAGGACTTGAGCAGTTCTTC CAGSTSGVRGGLEQFF
TRBJ2-3 - - TRBV16 TGTGCCAGCAGCCAATGGATTAGCAGGGCAGATACGCAGTATTTT CASSQWISRADTQYF
TRBJ2-3 - TRBD2 TRBV10-3 TGTGCCATCAGTAAGGGTGTAGCGGGAGGGCCCCCCCCCAACACAGATACGCAGTATTTT CAISKGVAGGPPPNTDTQYF
TRBJ2-7 - - TRBV5-1 TGCGCCAGCAGCTTGGCACGGTCCTACGAGCAGTACTTC CASSLARSYEQYF
TRBJ1-1 few TRBD1 TRBV19 TGTGCCAGTAGTACCCACAGGGGTAACACTGAAGCTTTCTTT CASSTHRGNTEAFF
TRBJ1-1 - - TRBV7-2 TGTGCCAGCAGCTTAGCCCCGGGGGGCACTGAAGCTTTCTTT CASSLAPGGTEAFF
TRBJ2-7 - - TRBV5-1 TGCGCCAGCAGCTTGAAGGGGCCGGGGCAGTACTTC CASSLKGPGQYF
TRBJ2-3 - TRBD2 TRBV2 TGTGCCAGCCCTACCCGGACTAGCGGGGGGACCCTAACAGATACGCAGTATTTT CASPTRTSGGTLTDTQYF
TRBJ2-5 - - TRBV5-1 TGCGCCAGCAGCTTGAATTACCCGGACCAAGAGACCCAGTACTTC CASSLNYPDQETQYF
TRBJ1-2 - - TRBV5-6 TGTGCCAGCAGCTTGGGCGACACCATCTATGGCTACACCTTC CASSLGDTIYGYTF
TRBJ2-7 once - TRBV7-8 TGTGCCAGCAGCTTCCACAGGGAAGGGGTCCTACTCGAGCAGTACTTC CASSFHREGVLLEQYF
TRBJ1-3 - TRBD1 TRBV7-7 TGTGCCAGCAGCTTGGGGCAGGGGGCCCCTGGAAACACCATATATTTT CASSLGQGAPGNTIYF
TRBJ1-5 - - TRBV27 TGTGCCAGCCGGGCCAGGGTGGGAGGTGGCAATCAGCCCCAGCATTTT CASRARVGGGNQPQHF
TRBJ1-2 - - TRBV7-2 TGTGCCAGCAGCTTAGCGGGCCAGGGCGGCTATGGCTACACCTTC CASSLAGQGGYGYTF
TRBJ2-5 - - TRBV27 TGTGCCAGCAGTCTTGACCCGGGAGTAGAAGAGACCCAGTACTTC CASSLDPGVEETQYF
TRBJ2-1 - TRBD2 TRBV27 TGTGCCAGCAGTCTAGGGACTAGCGGGAGGGAGCAGTTCTTC CASSLGTSGREQFF
TRBJ2-7 - - TRBV28 TGTGCCAGCAGTTTGGGCCCGAGCTCCTACGAGCAGTACTTC CASSLGPSSYEQYF
TRBJ2-1 - TRBD1 TRBV19 TGTGCCAGCGGGACAGGGTTAATCGATGAGCAGTTCTTC CASGTGLIDEQFF
TRBJ2-2 - TRBD1 TRBV18 TGTGCCAGCTCACGGGACAGGGGGAACACCGGGGAGCTGTTTTTT CASSRDRGNTGELFF
TRBJ2-1 - - TRBV29-1 TGCAGCGTTGACTGGCAAATAGGAGGGGAGCAGTTCTTC CSVDWQIGGEQFF
TRBJ2-3 once TRBD2 TRBV6-4 TGTGCCAGCAGTGACTCATATACTAGCGGCGGCACAGATACGCAGTATTTT CASSDSYTSGGTDTQYF
TRBJ1-1 - - TRBV10-3 TGTGCCATCAGTGAGTCTGGGCCTATGAACACTGAAGCTTTCTTT CAISESGPMNTEAFF
TRBJ2-2 - - TRBV6-6 TGTGCCAGCAGTTACACCCCGTCAGGGCTGAGCGGGGAGCTGTTTTTT CASSYTPSGLSGELFF
TRBJ2-7 - TRBD1 TRBV9 TGTGCCAGCAGCCTCGGACAGGGCCCCCCCCACGAGCAGTACTTC CASSLGQGPPHEQYF
TRBJ2-7 - TRBD2 TRBV7-2 TGTGCCAGCAGCCAGCGGGGGCTTAGCGCAACTTCAAGCTCCTACGAGCAGTACTTC CASSQRGLSATSSSYEQYF
TRBJ2-6 - - TRBV5-4 TGTGCCAGCAGCTCGGAGTTGAGGGGGGCCAACGTCCTGACTTTC CASSSELRGANVLTF
TRBJ1-2 - - TRBV18 TGTGCCAGCTCAGGTGGACAGCCAGACTATGGCTACACCTTC CASSGGQPDYGYTF